These T cell receptor beta chains were read from a single sample in a study of shared T cell receptors in the human thymus. Here immunoSEQ multiplex PCR was the method, and the copy in TCRdb shows in-frame clones only, minus some. The sample carries hundreds of thousands of clones, more than 70% recorded once. The same data also contributed to another study, on human thymus T cells.

The sample consisted of thymocytes. The receptors come from a boy under two years old with a congenital heart defect. CDR3s include the opening cysteine and the closing phenylalanine or tryptophan. Fields, in order: V gene, clone size, D gene, J gene, CDR3 protein, CDR3 DNA. The D gene is left open where the match is weak. Size is stated for part of the rows, as once, few or many counts, or as a class when the clone is expanded.

v_call: TRBV30; clone_size: few; d_call: TRBD2; j_call: TRBJ2-2; cdr3_aa: CAWSVSGGGTGELFF; cdr3_nt: TGTGCCTGGAGTGTTAGCGGGGGGGGGACCGGGGAGCTGTTTTTT
v_call: TRBV27; clone_size: NA; d_call: TRBD1; j_call: TRBJ1-1; cdr3_aa: CASRTIRQGAQNTEAFF; cdr3_nt: TGTGCCAGCAGGACAATCAGACAGGGGGCGCAGAACACTGAAGCTTTCTTT
v_call: TRBV13; clone_size: NA; d_call: TRBD2; j_call: TRBJ2-7; cdr3_aa: CASSEGLAGSYEQYF; cdr3_nt: TGTGCCAGCAGCGAGGGACTAGCGGGATCCTACGAGCAGTACTTC
v_call: TRBV27; clone_size: NA; d_call: TRBD2; j_call: TRBJ2-3; cdr3_aa: CASSPRTSSKTDTQYF; cdr3_nt: TGTGCCAGCAGTCCGCGGACTAGTTCGAAAACAGATACGCAGTATTTT
v_call: TRBV6-6; clone_size: NA; d_call: NA; j_call: TRBJ1-4; cdr3_aa: CASKRGQVATNEKLFF; cdr3_nt: TGTGCCAGCAAGAGGGGACAAGTTGCAACTAATGAAAAACTGTTTTTT
v_call: TRBV7-6; clone_size: NA; d_call: TRBD2; j_call: TRBJ2-1; cdr3_aa: CASSPLAGGPNEQFF; cdr3_nt: TGTGCCAGCAGCCCACTAGCGGGGGGGCCCAATGAGCAGTTCTTC
v_call: TRBV19; clone_size: NA; d_call: TRBD1; j_call: TRBJ1-5; cdr3_aa: CASTLDRDQPQHF; cdr3_nt: TGTGCCAGTACTTTGGACAGGGATCAGCCCCAGCATTTT
v_call: TRBV6-5; clone_size: once; d_call: NA; j_call: TRBJ1-5; cdr3_aa: CASSSGAGGSNQPQHF; cdr3_nt: TGTGCCAGCAGTTCCGGCGCAGGAGGAAGCAATCAGCCCCAGCATTTT
v_call: TRBV19; clone_size: few; d_call: TRBD1; j_call: TRBJ1-4; cdr3_aa: CASSQGADEKLFF; cdr3_nt: TGTGCCAGCTCACAGGGGGCTGATGAAAAACTGTTTTTT
v_call: TRBV6-5; clone_size: NA; d_call: TRBD1; j_call: TRBJ2-7; cdr3_aa: CASSYSTDRGPYEQYF; cdr3_nt: TGTGCCAGCAGTTACTCGACGGACAGGGGCCCCTACGAGCAGTACTTC
v_call: TRBV28; clone_size: NA; d_call: NA; j_call: TRBJ1-1; cdr3_aa: CASSRLRTRNTEAFF; cdr3_nt: TGTGCCAGCAGTCGCCTCCGGACTCGGAACACTGAAGCTTTCTTT
v_call: TRBV15; clone_size: NA; d_call: TRBD1; j_call: TRBJ1-2; cdr3_aa: CATSVSGTGDDGYTF; cdr3_nt: TGTGCCACCAGCGTATCCGGGACAGGGGACGATGGCTACACCTTC
v_call: TRBV25-1; clone_size: once; d_call: TRBD2; j_call: TRBJ2-2; cdr3_aa: CASSDSGGALYTGELFF; cdr3_nt: TGTGCCAGCAGTGATTCGGGAGGGGCGCTGTACACCGGGGAGCTGTTTTTT
v_call: TRBV30; clone_size: NA; d_call: TRBD1; j_call: TRBJ2-2; cdr3_aa: CAWSRTGVDTGELFF; cdr3_nt: TGTGCCTGGAGTAGAACAGGGGTTGACACCGGGGAGCTGTTTTTT
v_call: TRBV9; clone_size: NA; d_call: NA; j_call: TRBJ2-2; cdr3_aa: CASSLKGAGELFF; cdr3_nt: TGTGCCAGCAGCCTAAAGGGGGCCGGGGAGCTGTTTTTT
v_call: TRBV6-5; clone_size: NA; d_call: NA; j_call: TRBJ2-5; cdr3_aa: CASSKGMRETQYF; cdr3_nt: TGTGCCAGCAGCAAGGGGATGAGGGAGACCCAGTACTTC
v_call: TRBV7-9; clone_size: few; d_call: TRBD1; j_call: TRBJ2-2; cdr3_aa: CASSLAPNRQGRTGELFF; cdr3_nt: TGTGCCAGCAGCTTAGCGCCAAATCGACAGGGCCGCACCGGGGAGCTGTTTTTT
v_call: TRBV28; clone_size: NA; d_call: NA; j_call: TRBJ2-7; cdr3_aa: CASSLCQGRYEQYF; cdr3_nt: TGTGCCAGCAGTTTATGCCAGGGCCGATACGAGCAGTACTTC
v_call: TRBV5-6; clone_size: NA; d_call: NA; j_call: TRBJ1-6; cdr3_aa: CASSSRGGRHNSPLHF; cdr3_nt: TGTGCCAGCAGCTCACGGGGGGGCCGACATAATTCCCCCCTCCACTTT
v_call: TRBV18; clone_size: NA; d_call: TRBD1; j_call: TRBJ1-5; cdr3_aa: CARCGPGTGVKSNQPQHF; cdr3_nt: TGTGCCCGGTGCGGACCCGGGACAGGGGTGAAAAGCAATCAGCCCCAGCATTTT
v_call: TRBV10-3; clone_size: once; d_call: NA; j_call: TRBJ1-1; cdr3_aa: CAINRYQNTEAFF; cdr3_nt: TGTGCCATAAACAGGTACCAAAACACTGAAGCTTTCTTT
v_call: TRBV28; clone_size: NA; d_call: NA; j_call: TRBJ1-4; cdr3_aa: CASLTNEKLFF; cdr3_nt: TGTGCCAGCCTAACTAATGAAAAACTGTTTTTT
v_call: TRBV5-1; clone_size: NA; d_call: TRBD1; j_call: TRBJ1-2; cdr3_aa: CASSRTGPSNNYGYTF; cdr3_nt: TGCGCCAGCAGCCGGACAGGGCCCTCAAATAACTATGGCTACACCTTC
v_call: TRBV15; clone_size: NA; d_call: TRBD2; j_call: TRBJ2-7; cdr3_aa: CATSNNTSGVTYEQYF; cdr3_nt: TGTGCCACCAGCAACAATACTAGCGGGGTTACCTACGAGCAGTACTTC
v_call: TRBV12-5; clone_size: NA; d_call: TRBD1; j_call: TRBJ1-1; cdr3_aa: CASGSGQGSSMNTEAFF; cdr3_nt: TGTGCTAGTGGTTCCGGACAGGGGTCATCGATGAACACTGAAGCTTTCTTT
v_call: TRBV28; clone_size: NA; d_call: TRBD2; j_call: TRBJ2-5; cdr3_aa: CASSFWRGGEETQYF; cdr3_nt: TGTGCCAGCAGTTTTTGGCGGGGGGGCGAAGAGACCCAGTACTTC
v_call: TRBV28; clone_size: once; d_call: TRBD1; j_call: TRBJ2-1; cdr3_aa: CASRSQGTANPLHPTNGSYNEQFF; cdr3_nt: TGTGCCAGCAGATCCCAAGGGACAGCAAACCCCCTACACCCCACTAACGGGTCCTACAATGAGCAGTTCTTC
v_call: TRBV4-3; clone_size: NA; d_call: NA; j_call: TRBJ1-4; cdr3_aa: CASSRRQRNEKLFF; cdr3_nt: TGCGCCAGCAGCCGTAGACAGCGTAATGAAAAACTGTTTTTT